This entry is about one TCR beta chain. No antigen is known for it. This specimen comes from a study of shared clonotypes between healthy human individuals. Study in general: Donors consisted of a couple of women and a few men between 18 and 49. Per donor, three plates held CD4 naive cells, three held CD4 memory, two held CD8 naive and one held CD8 memory. Regarding the study as a whole: All-four-donor shared clonotypes had higher generation probabilities than non-shared clonotypes did.

Assay: immunoSEQ multiplex PCR; the TCRdb copy retains only in-frame clones and omits some. In the table there are 630,000 or so clones, roughly 98% of which are singletons. The J segment lost 0 bases and the V segment lost 4 bases, leaving 8 bases of the junction unmatched. The CDR3 contains 16 residues. The germline V gene has CDR1 MGHDK and CDR2 SYGVNS. Naive CD8 populations comprised CD45RO-negative cells positively selected for CCR7, excluding terminally differentiated effector memory CD45RA+ cells. The sequenced sample consisted of naive CD8+ T cells sorted from blood. The V gene is TRBV25-1, the J gene TRBJ2-7, with 8 bases that match TRBD1. The source is a young man in good health. CDR3 DNA: TGTGCCAGCAGTGCCTTGACAGGGGACGACTCCTACGAGCAGTACTTC. This translates into CASSALTGDDSYEQYF.